A selection of T cell receptor beta chains follows, all from one sample in a study of response to subunit inactivated influenza vaccine. TCRdb called the RT-PCR reads again in MiXCR, with one record for every CDR3 protein. The sample includes around 470,000 distinct CDR3 sequences, roughly 7.6% of them seen just once. The source was PBMCs from blood, collected 23 to 25 months after vaccination. These receptor sequences come from a man aged 50 to 69 who received an inactivated influenza vaccine. Both conserved end residues are part of each CDR3. D genes are given only for firm matches. Some rows mark clone size as missing; the rest say once, few, many or name a class of expanded clone.

abundance	v_gene	j_gene	d_gene	CDR3nt	CDR3aa
.	TRBV28	TRBJ2-3	.	TGTGCCAGCAGTTTATTGCTCCTAGGCACAGATACGCAGTATTTT	CASSLLLLGTDTQYF
.	TRBV4-3	TRBJ2-7	.	TGCGCCAGCAGCCAAGATCCCCCAAGGGCCCCAGTGTACGAGCAGTACTTC	CASSQDPPRAPVYEQYF
.	TRBV9	TRBJ2-3	TRBD1	TGTGCCAGCAGCGTTTACGGGACAGCCACAGATACGCAGTATTTT	CASSVYGTATDTQYF
many	TRBV20-1	TRBJ1-1	.	TGCAGTGCTGAGGACTCGATGAACACTGAAGCTTTCTTT	CSAEDSMNTEAFF
.	TRBV29-1	TRBJ2-1	.	TGCAGCGTTGACACCTTGGACAGACGGTACTACAATGAGCAGTTCTTC	CSVDTLDRRYYNEQFF
few	TRBV5-6	TRBJ2-4	.	TGTGCCAGCAGCTTGCTGGGAGCGGGAAACATTCAGTACTTC	CASSLLGAGNIQYF
.	TRBV28	TRBJ1-1	TRBD1	TGTGCCAGCAGAAGAACAGGGGACTCGATCCCTGAAGCTTTCTTT	CASRRTGDSIPEAFF
.	TRBV6-5	TRBJ2-7	TRBD1	TGTGCCAGCAGTTATCTACCGGGACAGGGACTGTACGAGCAGTACTTC	CASSYLPGQGLYEQYF
few	TRBV2	TRBJ1-4	.	TGTGCCAGCAGTGACAGCGGCGGGAATGAAAAACTGTTTTTT	CASSDSGGNEKLFF
many	TRBV5-6	TRBJ1-6	.	TGTGCCAGCAGCCCTGGACCGATTAATTCACCCCTCCACTTT	CASSPGPINSPLHF
.	TRBV12-3/TRBV12-4	TRBJ2-1	TRBD2	TGTGCCAGCAGTTTTGCGTGGCTAGCGGGGGGGCAGAATGAGCAGTTCTTC	CASSFAWLAGGQNEQFF
few	TRBV29-1	TRBJ2-2	TRBD1	TGCAGCGTTGATAGGACAGGGGGGACCGGGGAGCTGTTTTTT	CSVDRTGGTGELFF
many	TRBV20-1	TRBJ2-3	TRBD1	TGCAGTGCTAGAGCGAACAGGGGGTTCGGAGATACGCAGTATTTT	CSARANRGFGDTQYF
.	TRBV12-3/TRBV12-4	TRBJ1-3	TRBD1	TGTGCCAGCAGTTTGGGCCCGAGGGGGCCCTCTGGAAACACCATATATTTT	CASSLGPRGPSGNTIYF
.	TRBV7-9	TRBJ2-1	TRBD1	TGTGCCAGCAGAAACACAGGGGGCGCTGGGAATGAGCAGTTCTTC	CASRNTGGAGNEQFF
many	TRBV20-1	TRBJ2-3	TRBD2	TGCAGTGGCGCGGGGGGGCATGTAGATACGCAGTATTTT	CSGAGGHVDTQYF
few	TRBV5-1	TRBJ2-1	TRBD2	TGCGCCAGCAGCATGTCTAGCGGGAGCAATGAGCAGTTCTTC	CASSMSSGSNEQFF
.	TRBV4-3	TRBJ2-1	.	TGCGCCAGCAGCCAAGTTCCGGCAGACTACAATGAGCAGTTCTTC	CASSQVPADYNEQFF
many	TRBV7-2	TRBJ2-2	.	TGTGCCAGCAGCCTCACAGCCCCCGGGGAGCTGTTTTTT	CASSLTAPGELFF
many	TRBV5-1	TRBJ2-1	TRBD2	TGCGCCAGCAGCTTGGGACTAGCATCCTACAATGAGCAGTTCTTC	CASSLGLASYNEQFF
many	TRBV20-1	TRBJ2-7	.	TGCAGTGCTAGAGATGTGCTAGTGGGCGAGCAGTACTTC	CSARDVLVGEQYF
.	TRBV4-1	TRBJ2-5	.	TGCGCCAGCAGCCAAGACGGGCAGGGGCCAGTCCGGACCCAGTACTTC	CASSQDGQGPVRTQYF
many	TRBV20-1	TRBJ1-2	TRBD1	TGCAGTGCTCAGGGACAGGGGATCTCCTATGGCTACACCTTC	CSAQGQGISYGYTF
many	TRBV5-1	TRBJ1-4	TRBD1	TGCGCCAGCAAGGCGGAGGGCAGGGGGCAGACTAATGAAAAACTGTTTTTT	CASKAEGRGQTNEKLFF
few	TRBV11-2	TRBJ2-3	.	TGTGCCAGCAGCTTTCCCTCAGCAGATACGCAGTATTTT	CASSFPSADTQYF
many	TRBV20-1	TRBJ1-1	.	TGCAGTGCCCCGAGAGGAACCAGGGTAATACCTGAAGCTTTCTTT	CSAPRGTRVIPEAFF
few	TRBV28	TRBJ2-7	.	TGTGCCAGCAGAGACTCCGACTCCTACGAGCAGTACTTC	CASRDSDSYEQYF
few	TRBV11-2	TRBJ2-7	.	TGTGCCAGCAGCTCCCACCACGAGCAGTACTTC	CASSSHHEQYF
few	TRBV6-5	TRBJ1-1	.	TGTGCCAGCAGTTCACAGTTTGGAATGAACACTGAAGCTTTCTTT	CASSSQFGMNTEAFF